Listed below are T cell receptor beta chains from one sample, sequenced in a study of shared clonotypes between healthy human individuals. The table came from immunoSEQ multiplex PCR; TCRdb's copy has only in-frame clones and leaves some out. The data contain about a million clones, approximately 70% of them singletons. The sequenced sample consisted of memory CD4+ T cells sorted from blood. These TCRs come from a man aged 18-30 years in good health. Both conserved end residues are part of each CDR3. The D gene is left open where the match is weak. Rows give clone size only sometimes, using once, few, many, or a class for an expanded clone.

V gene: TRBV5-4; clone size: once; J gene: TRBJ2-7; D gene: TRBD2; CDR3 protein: CASSPPSGSGYEQYF; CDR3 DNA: TGTGCCAGCAGCCCCCCGAGCGGGAGTGGGTACGAGCAGTACTTC
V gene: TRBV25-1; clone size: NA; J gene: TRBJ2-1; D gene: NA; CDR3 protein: CASSGPLESEQFF; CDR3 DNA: TGTGCCAGCAGTGGTCCCTTGGAGAGTGAGCAGTTCTTC
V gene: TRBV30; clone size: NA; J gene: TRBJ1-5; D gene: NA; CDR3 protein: CAWSVDDGPPGTSWPQHF; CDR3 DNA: TGTGCCTGGAGTGTAGATGATGGTCCGCCCGGGACCTCCTGGCCCCAGCATTTT
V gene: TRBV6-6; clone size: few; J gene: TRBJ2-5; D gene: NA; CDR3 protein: CASSYSSAAQETQYF; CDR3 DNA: TGTGCCAGCAGTTACTCGTCAGCGGCGCAAGAGACCCAGTACTTC
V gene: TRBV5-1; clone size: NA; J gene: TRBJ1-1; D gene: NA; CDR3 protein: CASSLQGGTEAFF; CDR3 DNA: TGCGCCAGCAGCTTGCAAGGGGGGACTGAAGCTTTCTTT
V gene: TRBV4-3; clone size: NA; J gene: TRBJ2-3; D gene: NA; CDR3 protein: CASSQEDSYTDTQYF; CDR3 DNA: TGCGCCAGCAGCCAGGAGGATAGCTACACAGATACGCAGTATTTT
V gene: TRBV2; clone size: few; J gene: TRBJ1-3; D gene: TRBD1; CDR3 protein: CASRGDRERTIYF; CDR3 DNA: TGTGCCAGCAGAGGCGACAGGGAGCGTACCATATATTTT
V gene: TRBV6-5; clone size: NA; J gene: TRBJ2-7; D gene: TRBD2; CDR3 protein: CASSYSGLAGDNEQYF; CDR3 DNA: TGTGCCAGCAGTTACTCGGGACTAGCGGGAGATAACGAGCAGTACTTC
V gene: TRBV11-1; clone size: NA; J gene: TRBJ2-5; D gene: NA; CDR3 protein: CASSPQGGRQETQYF; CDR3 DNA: TGTGCCAGCAGCCCTCAGGGTGGGCGTCAAGAGACCCAGTACTTC
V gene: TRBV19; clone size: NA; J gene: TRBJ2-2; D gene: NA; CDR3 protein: CASISGDTGELFF; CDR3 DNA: TGTGCCAGTATATCAGGGGACACCGGGGAGCTGTTTTTT
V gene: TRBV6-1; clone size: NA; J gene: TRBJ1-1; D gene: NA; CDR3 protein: CASSEKGGSREAFF; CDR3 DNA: TGTGCCAGCAGTGAAAAGGGAGGGAGTAGGGAAGCTTTCTTT
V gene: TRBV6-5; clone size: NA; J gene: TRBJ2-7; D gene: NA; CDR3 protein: CASSWKGEQYF; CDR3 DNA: TGTGCCAGCAGTTGGAAGGGGGAGCAGTACTTC
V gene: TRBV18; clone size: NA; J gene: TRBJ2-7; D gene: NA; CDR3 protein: CASSRDLLSYEQYF; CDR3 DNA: TGTGCCAGCTCACGGGACCTCCTTTCCTACGAGCAGTACTTC